Listed here are 32 T cell receptor beta chains from one sample, sequenced in a study of blood T cell repertoires in COVID-19. Libraries were prepared by immunoSEQ multiplex PCR; TCRdb keeps only in-frame clonotypes and omits some of them. The sample holds 85,000 to 130,000 clones; around four fifths are singletons and the top ten take about 5%. What was sequenced was peripheral blood. The receptors stem from a man aged 55 to 70 with acute or convalescent COVID-19.

This clone was found once. The chain is built from TRBV28 and TRBJ2-6; weak D call: TRBD2 (5 bases). The CDR3 runs to 16 residues. Trimming took 5 bases from V and 0 from J, leaving 11 bases between them. The germline CDR1 and CDR2 sequences are MDHEN and SYDVKM. CDR3 coding DNA: TGTGCCAGCAGTCTAAGCGGAGGCTCTGGGGCCAACGTCCTGACTTTC. This codes for CASSLSGGSGANVLTF.

The sample holds a few counts of this clone. V gene TRBV4-1 combines with J gene TRBJ1-2, with 9 bases fitting TRBD1. This CDR3 has 16 residues. V shed 5 bases and J 1 base; nucleotides not matched to a gene: 8. Germline CDR1 is MGHRA and CDR2 is YSYEKL. This CDR3 reads CASSVPGQGVNYGYTF. CDR3 nucleotide sequence: TGCGCCAGCAGCGTACCGGGACAGGGCGTTAACTATGGCTACACCTTC.

This clone was recorded only once. The rearrangement links TRBV7-3 to TRBJ2-3; perhaps TRBD2 as D (7 bases). Looked up from germline, CDR1 is SGHTA and CDR2 is FQGTGA. V lost 1 base and J 5 bases, leaving 16 bases between the germline ends. The length of the CDR3 is 16 residues. DNA for the CDR3: TGTGCCAGCAGCTTAATGAGGGGGGGTACTTTAGATACGCAGTATTTT. Amino acid sequence: CASSLMRGGTLDTQYF.

The V call is TRBV10-3, the J call TRBJ2-7; 9 bases align to TRBD1. The CDR3 length is 15 residues. Germline lookup yields CDR1 ENHRY and CDR2 SYGVKD. V gave up 6 bases and J gave up 4 bases; unmatched junction bases: 10. The CDR3 bases are TGTGCCATCAGAGCGCCGGGACAGGGTCAATACGAGCAGTACTTC. It encodes CAIRAPGQGQYEQYF.

This chain uses TRBV7-6 with TRBJ2-1, with 7 bases lining up with TRBD1. V trimming: 1 base; J trimming: 10 bases; junction bases outside the gene matches: 10. CDR3 length: 15 amino acids. The germline V gene encodes CDR1 SGHVS and CDR2 FNYEAQ. CDR3 region: CASSLELGQGDEQFF. The CDR3 DNA reads TGTGCCAGCAGCTTAGAGCTTGGGCAGGGGGACGAGCAGTTCTTC.

There are a few counts of this clone. The chain employs TRBV5-6 and TRBJ2-7, with D maybe TRBD1 (6 bases). This CDR3 is 14 amino acids long. Germline assignment: CDR1 SGHDT and CDR2 YYEEEE. V was cut by 1 base and J by 3 bases, with 11 bases left in between. The CDR3 spells CASSLQGPGYEQYF. The CDR3, as DNA: TGTGCCAGCAGCTTGCAGGGGCCAGGCTACGAGCAGTACTTC.

The chain employs TRBV4-1 and TRBJ1-2; 9 nucleotides line up with TRBD1. The CDR3 runs to 17 residues. Trimming cost V 0 bases and J 2 bases; bases outside gene matches: 7. Germline V gene sequence: CDR1 MGHRA, CDR2 YSYEKL. The CDR3 DNA is TGCGCCAGCAGCCAAGATTTACAGGGGGCAGCGAACTATGGCTACACCTTC. Its translation: CASSQDLQGAANYGYTF.

The V gene is TRBV9, the J gene TRBJ1-3; possible D gene TRBD1, 5 bases. CDR1 is SGDLS and CDR2 is YYNGEE in the germline V gene. The length of the CDR3 is 15 residues. V lost 0 bases, J lost 2 bases, and 9 bases lay in between. CDR3 loop: CASSVGAGTGNTIYF. Written as DNA, the CDR3 is TGTGCCAGCAGCGTAGGGGCAGGGACTGGAAACACCATATATTTT. The full variable domain, rest sourced from reference TRBV9 and TRBJ1-3, is DSGVTQTPKHLITATGQRVTLRCSPRSGDLSVYWYQQSLDQGLQFLIQYYNGEERAKGNILERFSAQQFPDLHSELNLSSLELGDSALYFCASSVGAGTGNTIYFGEGSWLTVV.

The rearrangement links TRBV12-3 or TRBV12-4 to TRBJ1-2; 9 bases fit TRBD1. The V segment lost 6 bases and the J segment 5 bases; nucleotides outside the gene matches: 4. CDR3 length: 13 residues. Here the CDR3 DNA reads TGTGCCAGCAGAGCCGGGACAGGGTATGGCTACACCTTC. Residues: CASRAGTGYGYTF.

This chain links TRBV19 with TRBJ2-5; 7 nucleotides line up with TRBD2. The CDR3 has 16 residues. Germline V gives CDR1 LNHDA, CDR2 SQIVND (reference sequence). V was pared by 5 bases and J by 4 bases, with 13 bases of the junction left unmatched. The CDR3 DNA sequence: TGTGCCAGTAGTGATTCGCGGCGGGAGAGGGGAGAGACCCAGTACTTC. This translates into CASSDSRRERGETQYF.

CDR3 DNA sequence: TGTGCCAGCAGCCAAGATAGACAGCTGGCTATGAACACTGAAGCTTTCTTT. Translated, it gives CASSQDRQLAMNTEAFF. This sequence joins TRBV4-2 and TRBJ1-1, with D perhaps TRBD1 (5 bases). V lost 0 bases, J lost 0 bases, and 14 bases lay in between. CDR1 LGHNA and CDR2 YNFKEQ come from the germline V gene. The CDR3 loop spans 17 amino acids.

This clone has only one observation. This rearrangement joins TRBV6-4 to TRBJ2-5; D possibly corresponds to TRBD2 (6 bases). This CDR3 has 15 amino acids. Trimming removed 10 bases at V and 2 bases at J, with 20 bases between. Germline V gene lookup returns CDR1 MRHNA and CDR2 SNTAGT. The DNA of the CDR3 is TGTGCCACCATAGGAGGGGAAGGAGTTCAAGAGACCCAGTACTTC. Amino acids: CATIGGEGVQETQYF.

The genes are TRBV6-2 or TRBV6-3 and TRBJ1-4; the match to TRBD1 covers 9 bases. With V trimmed by 2 bases and J by 7 bases, 5 bases remained unmatched. This CDR3 has 15 amino acids. Germline V gene sequence: CDR1 MNHEY, CDR2 SVGEGT. The DNA of the CDR3 is TGTGCCAGCAGTTACGGCGGGACAGGGATTGAAAAACTGTTTTTT. It is translated as CASSYGGTGIEKLFF.

The gene calls are TRBV7-2 and TRBJ2-2; the D is unclear. This CDR3 contains 14 residues. Germline values: CDR1 SGHTA, CDR2 FQGNSA. Between the trimmed V and J ends, which lost 5 bases and 7 bases, there was a span of 14 bases. CDR3 sequence (DNA): TGTGCCAGCAGCGAAAACCCCACAGTCGGGGAGCTGTTTTTT. Its protein product is CASSENPTVGELFF.

In nucleotides, the CDR3 is TGTGCCAGCAGCCAAGATCTAAACGATGAGCAGTTCTTC. This gives the protein CASSQDLNDEQFF. V usage is TRBV3-1 (or the pseudogene TRBV3-2) and J usage is TRBJ2-1; D is ambiguous. The V end lost 0 bases, the J end lost 8 bases, and 8 bases lay between the germline ends. The germline V gene encodes CDR1 LGHDT and CDR2 YNNKEL (reference sequence). The CDR3 is made up of 13 amino acids.

The V gene is TRBV30, the J gene TRBJ2-7; TRBD2 aligns across 10 bases. The CDR3 has 17 residues. After removal of 0 bases from V and 1 base from J, the junction contained 9 bases not matched to a gene. In germline, CDR1 is GTSNPN, CDR2 SVGIG (reference sequence). The CDR3, as DNA: TGTGCCTGGAGTGTAAATCCTAGCGGGGGATCATCCTACGAGCAGTACTTC. Translating it yields CAWSVNPSGGSSYEQYF.

The V call is TRBV29-1, the J call TRBJ2-1; 8 nucleotides agree with TRBD2. J gave up 5 bases and V 4 bases, and 10 bases lay outside the gene matches. The CDR3 consists of 15 residues. Germline assignment: CDR1 SQVTM and CDR2 ANQGSEA. CDR3 protein: CSVVSGGGMNNEQFF. The CDR3 DNA reads as TGCAGCGTTGTTTCGGGAGGGGGGATGAACAATGAGCAGTTCTTC.

This sequence joins TRBV29-1 and TRBJ1-5; D might be TRBD1 (5 bases). The CDR3 runs 15 residues. V was shortened by 5 bases and J by 0 bases, with 14 bases between the two germline ends. The V gene's germline CDR1 is SQVTM and CDR2 ANQGSEA. The CDR3 is CSVNFGANSNQPQHF. In nucleotides, the CDR3 is TGCAGCGTTAACTTTGGGGCAAATAGCAATCAGCCCCAGCATTTT.

V is TRBV2 and J is TRBJ1-5, with 8 bases that match TRBD1. Germline CDR1 is SNHLY and CDR2 is FYNNEI. Unmatched junction bases numbered 4, after V lost 8 bases and J lost 4 bases. The CDR3 length is 13 residues. The CDR3 DNA follows: TGTGCCAGCGACAGGGGTGATAATCAGCCCCAGCATTTT. It specifies CASDRGDNQPQHF.

The chain combines TRBV6-5 with TRBJ1-2; 9 bases fit TRBD1. This CDR3 has 14 amino acids. V lost 4 bases and J lost 6; bases outside the gene matches: 6. The germline gives CDR1 MNHEY, CDR2 SVGAGI. As DNA, the CDR3 is TGTGCCAGCAGTTCGGGACAGGGTATAGATGGCTACACCTTC. Protein product: CASSSGQGIDGYTF.

The chain recombines TRBV5-1 with TRBJ2-7, with no clear D. There are 12 residues in the CDR3. Germline loops: CDR1 SGHRS, CDR2 YFSETQ. Trimming left V 4 bases short and J 5 bases short, with 10 bases between. The CDR3 nucleotides are TGCGCCAGCAGCCTGCGGAACGACGAGCAGTACTTC. Translated: CASSLRNDEQYF.

The chain employs TRBV7-2 and TRBJ2-3, with 10 positions matching TRBD1. There are 15 residues in the CDR3. Germline V lookup: CDR1 SGHTA, CDR2 FQGNSA. The J segment lost 6 bases and the V segment lost 5 bases, leaving 8 bases of the junction unmatched. CDR3 in amino acids: CASSLGQGVTDTQYF. The CDR3 nucleotides are TGTGCCAGCAGCCTCGGACAGGGGGTCACGGATACGCAGTATTTT. The full variable domain, completed using reference TRBV7-2 and TRBJ2-3, is GAGVSQSPSNKVTEKGKDVELRCDPISGHTALYWYRQSLGQGLEFLIYFQGNSAPDKSGLPSDRFSAERTGGSVSTLTIQRTQQEDSAVYLCASSLGQGVTDTQYFGPGTRLTVL.

The table lists this clone with a few counts. The rearrangement links TRBV7-2 to TRBJ2-7; 12 bases align to TRBD2. The germline V gene has CDR1 SGHTA and CDR2 FQGNSA. This CDR3 is built from 17 residues. With 0 bases clipped from V and 5 bases from J, the junction kept 8 bases outside the gene matches. CDR3 protein: CASSLASRTSGINEQYF. The CDR3 DNA follows: TGTGCCAGCAGCTTAGCCTCCCGGACTAGCGGGATCAACGAGCAGTACTTC. Full variable domain (missing parts from reference TRBV7-2 and TRBJ2-7): GAGVSQSPSNKVTEKGKDVELRCDPISGHTALYWYRQSLGQGLEFLIYFQGNSAPDKSGLPSDRFSAERTGGSVSTLTIQRTQQEDSAVYLCASSLASRTSGINEQYFGPGTRLTVT.

The CDR3 reads CASSLLAEAYEQYF. CDR3 in DNA: TGTGCCAGCAGCTTATTAGCGGAAGCCTACGAGCAGTACTTC. The J gene is TRBJ2-7, the V gene TRBV7-2, with D possibly being TRBD2 (6 bases). Per germline, CDR1 SGHTA and CDR2 FQGNSA. The CDR3 length is 14 residues. With 2 bases removed from V and 2 bases from J, the gap between germline ends came to 10 bases.

This rearrangement joins TRBV20-1 to TRBJ2-3, with 9 bases aligning to TRBD1. CDR3 size: 14 residues. Germline V gene lookup returns CDR1 DFQATT and CDR2 SNEGSKA (reference sequence). J gave up 5 bases and V 3 bases, and 6 bases lay outside the gene matches. CDR3 coding DNA: TGCAGTGCTAGTGGCCGGGACAGGGAAGATACGCAGTATTTT. This gives the protein CSASGRDREDTQYF.

The chain uses TRBV29-1 and TRBJ1-1; D is unresolved. Germline V gene sequence: CDR1 SQVTM, CDR2 ANQGSEA. Trimming took off 5 bases at V and 1 base at J, with 14 bases between the two ends. The CDR3 runs 14 residues. Here the CDR3 DNA reads TGCAGCGTTCTGGGATCGGGGTCGAACACTGAAGCTTTCTTT. This gives the protein CSVLGSGSNTEAFF.

CDR3 region: CASSWENSPLHF. CDR3 DNA: TGTGCCAGCTCTTGGGAGAATTCACCCCTCCACTTT. The chain combines TRBV18 with TRBJ1-6; D is undetermined. Per germline, CDR1 KGHSH and CDR2 LQKENI. This CDR3 region has 12 residues. V was trimmed by 6 bases and J by 7 bases, leaving 7 bases between them. Based on the CDR3 plus reference TRBV18 and TRBJ1-6, the full variable domain is NAGVMQNPRHLVRRRGQEARLRCSPMKGHSHVYWYRQLPEEGLKFMVYLQKENIIDESGMPKERFSAEFPKEGPSILRIQQVVRGDSAAYFCASSWENSPLHFGNGTRLTVT.

The chain recombines TRBV5-1 with TRBJ2-3; 10 bases map to TRBD2. There are 16 residues in the CDR3. V dropped 4 bases and J dropped 2; count of bases not matched to a gene: 7. Germline CDR1 is SGHRS and CDR2 is YFSETQ. The CDR3 reads CASSVTSGAITDTQYF. The CDR3 nucleotides are TGCGCCAGCAGCGTAACTAGCGGGGCCATCACAGATACGCAGTATTTT.

V is TRBV5-6 and J is TRBJ2-5; 8 nucleotides align to TRBD2. Germline CDR1 and CDR2: SGHDT and YYEEEE. The V and J ends lost 0 bases and 5 bases, in that order; junction bases with no gene match: 9. The CDR3 spans 16 residues. The CDR3 spells CASSLALREVPETQYF. In nucleotides, the CDR3 is TGTGCCAGCAGCTTGGCCTTGCGGGAGGTACCGGAGACCCAGTACTTC.

The chain joins TRBV10-3 to TRBJ2-3, with D possibly being TRBD2 (6 bases). Trimming took off 7 bases at V and 10 bases at J, with 18 bases between the two ends. From germline, CDR1 is ENHRY and CDR2 SYGVKD. The CDR3 has 13 amino acids. CDR3 coding DNA: TGTGCCATCACGGGAGAGCTCCTTGGGCCGCAGTATTTT. Encoded protein: CAITGELLGPQYF.

V usage is TRBV6-5 and J usage is TRBJ2-3, with TRBD2 as a possible D gene (5 bases). The CDR3 runs to 14 residues. V was cut by 4 bases and J by 4 bases, with 12 bases left in between. Germline V gene data show CDR1 as MNHEY and CDR2 as SVGAGI. The CDR3 region has the DNA TGTGCCAGCAGTTGGAGTGGAGGTGCAGATACGCAGTATTTT. Its protein product is CASSWSGGADTQYF.

Within the sample, this clone is medium-sized. The V call is TRBV6-6, the J call TRBJ2-7; no reliable D call. The CDR3 is 12 amino acids. V was cut by 2 bases and J by 2 bases, with 4 bases left in between. Germline values: CDR1 MNHNY, CDR2 SVGAGI (reference sequence). CDR3 region: CASSYGPYEQYF. DNA for the CDR3: TGTGCCAGCAGTTACGGGCCCTACGAGCAGTACTTC.